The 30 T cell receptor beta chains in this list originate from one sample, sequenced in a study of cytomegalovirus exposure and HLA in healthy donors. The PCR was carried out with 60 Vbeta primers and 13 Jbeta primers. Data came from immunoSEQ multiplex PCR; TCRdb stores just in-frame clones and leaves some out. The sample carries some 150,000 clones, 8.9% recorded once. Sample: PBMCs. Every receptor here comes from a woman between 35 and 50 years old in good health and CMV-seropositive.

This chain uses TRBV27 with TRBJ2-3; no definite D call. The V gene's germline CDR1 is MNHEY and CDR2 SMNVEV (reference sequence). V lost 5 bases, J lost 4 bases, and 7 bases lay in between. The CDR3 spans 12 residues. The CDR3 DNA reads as TGTGCCAGCAGTCCCCGGTCAGATACGCAGTATTTT. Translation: CASSPRSDTQYF.

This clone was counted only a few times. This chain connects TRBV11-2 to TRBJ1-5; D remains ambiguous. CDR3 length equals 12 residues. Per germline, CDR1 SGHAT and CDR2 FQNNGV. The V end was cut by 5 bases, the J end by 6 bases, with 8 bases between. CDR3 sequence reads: CASSHIGQPQHF. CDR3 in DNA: TGTGCCAGCAGCCATATCGGTCAGCCCCAGCATTTT. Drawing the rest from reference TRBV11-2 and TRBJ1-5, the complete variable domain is EAGVAQSPRYKIIEKRQSVAFWCNPISGHATLYWYQQILGQGPKLLIQFQNNGVVDDSQLPKDRFSAERLKGVDSTLKIQPAKLEDSAVYLCASSHIGQPQHFGDGTRLSIL.

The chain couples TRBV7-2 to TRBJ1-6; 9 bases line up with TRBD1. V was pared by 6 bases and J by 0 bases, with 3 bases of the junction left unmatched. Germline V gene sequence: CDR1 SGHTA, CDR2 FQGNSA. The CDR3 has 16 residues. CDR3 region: CASRSTGGSYNSPLHF. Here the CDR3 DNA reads TGTGCCAGCAGGTCGACAGGGGGCTCCTATAATTCACCCCTCCACTTT.

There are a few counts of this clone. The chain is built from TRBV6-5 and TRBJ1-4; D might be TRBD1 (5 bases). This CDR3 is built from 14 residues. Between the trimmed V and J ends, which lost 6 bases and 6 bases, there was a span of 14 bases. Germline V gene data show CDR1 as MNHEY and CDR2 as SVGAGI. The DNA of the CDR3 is TGTGCCAGCAGAGAAACAGGTCGTGATGAAAAACTGTTTTTT. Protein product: CASRETGRDEKLFF.

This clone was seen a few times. As DNA, the CDR3 is TGTGCCATCAGTGAAGGGACAGGGGATCAGCCCCAGCATTTT. It translates to CAISEGTGDQPQHF. V and J are TRBV10-3 and TRBJ1-5, with 10 bases aligning to TRBD1. CDR3 size: 14 residues. Per the germline V gene, CDR1 is ENHRY and CDR2 is SYGVKD. V lost 3 bases and J lost 5; bases outside the gene matches: 1.

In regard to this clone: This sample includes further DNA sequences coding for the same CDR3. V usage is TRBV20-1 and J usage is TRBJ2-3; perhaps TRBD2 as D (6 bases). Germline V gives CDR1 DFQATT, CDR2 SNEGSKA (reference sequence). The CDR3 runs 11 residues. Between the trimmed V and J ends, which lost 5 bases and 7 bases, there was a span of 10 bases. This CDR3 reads CSAQREYTQYF. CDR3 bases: TGCAGTGCTCAACGGGAGTATACGCAGTATTTT.

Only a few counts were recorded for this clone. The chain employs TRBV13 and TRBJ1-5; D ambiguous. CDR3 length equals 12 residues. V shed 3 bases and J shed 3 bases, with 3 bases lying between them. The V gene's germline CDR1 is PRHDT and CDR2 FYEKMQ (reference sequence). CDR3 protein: CASSFFNQPQHF. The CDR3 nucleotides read TGTGCCAGCAGCTTCTTCAATCAGCCCCAGCATTTT. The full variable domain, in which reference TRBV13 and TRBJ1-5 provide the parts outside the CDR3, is AAGVIQSPRHLIKEKRETATLKCYPIPRHDTVYWYQQGPGQDPQFLISFYEKMQSDKGSIPDRFSAQQFSDYHSELNMSSLELGDSALYFCASSFFNQPQHFGDGTRLSIL.

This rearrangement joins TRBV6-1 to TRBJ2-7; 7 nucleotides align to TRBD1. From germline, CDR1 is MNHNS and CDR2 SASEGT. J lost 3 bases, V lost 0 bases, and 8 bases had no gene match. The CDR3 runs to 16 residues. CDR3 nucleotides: TGTGCCAGCAGTGAAGCGATGCTGGACAGGTTCTACGAGCAGTACTTC. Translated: CASSEAMLDRFYEQYF.

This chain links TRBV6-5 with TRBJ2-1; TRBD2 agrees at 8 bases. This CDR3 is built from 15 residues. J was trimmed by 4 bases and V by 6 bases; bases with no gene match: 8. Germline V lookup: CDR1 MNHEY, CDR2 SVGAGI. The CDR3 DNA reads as TGTGCCAGCAGCCCAACGGGGGGGCCATACAATGAGCAGTTCTTC. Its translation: CASSPTGGPYNEQFF.

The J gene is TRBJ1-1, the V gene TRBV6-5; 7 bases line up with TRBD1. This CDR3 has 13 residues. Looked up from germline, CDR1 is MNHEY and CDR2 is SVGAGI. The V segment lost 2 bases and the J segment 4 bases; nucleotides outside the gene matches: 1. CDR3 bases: TGTGCCAGCAGTTACGACAGGGCCACTGAAGCTTTCTTT. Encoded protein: CASSYDRATEAFF.

CDR3 in amino acids: CASSSQGNSPLHF. Written as DNA, the CDR3 is TGTGCCAGCAGCTCACAGGGTAATTCACCCCTCCACTTT. V and J are TRBV7-9 and TRBJ1-6; D is possibly TRBD1 (6 bases). The CDR3 has 13 residues. The germline gives CDR1 SEHNR, CDR2 FQNEAQ (reference sequence). Trimming stripped 4 bases from V and 6 bases from J, with 7 bases between.

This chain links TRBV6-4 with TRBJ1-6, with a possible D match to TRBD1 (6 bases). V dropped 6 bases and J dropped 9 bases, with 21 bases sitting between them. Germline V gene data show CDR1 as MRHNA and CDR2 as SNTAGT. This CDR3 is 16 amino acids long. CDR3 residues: CASSGAGAEPSSPLHF. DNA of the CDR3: TGTGCCAGCAGCGGTGCAGGGGCCGAACCTTCTTCACCCCTCCACTTT.

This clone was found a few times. For the CDR3, the DNA is TGTGCCAGCAGCCTAAAACAGGGCCACGAGCAGTACTTC. Its protein is CASSLKQGHEQYF. The rearrangement uses TRBV6-1 and TRBJ2-7, with D maybe TRBD1 (6 bases). Trimming took off 6 bases at V and 5 bases at J, with 14 bases between the two ends. This CDR3 region has 13 residues. Germline V gene sequence: CDR1 MNHNS, CDR2 SASEGT.

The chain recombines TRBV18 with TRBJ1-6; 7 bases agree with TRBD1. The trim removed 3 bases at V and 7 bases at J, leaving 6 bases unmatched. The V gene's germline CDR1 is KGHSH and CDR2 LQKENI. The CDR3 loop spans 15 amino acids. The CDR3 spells CASSPGTVLNSPLHF. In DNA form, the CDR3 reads TGTGCCAGCTCACCTGGGACAGTCCTAAATTCACCCCTCCACTTT.

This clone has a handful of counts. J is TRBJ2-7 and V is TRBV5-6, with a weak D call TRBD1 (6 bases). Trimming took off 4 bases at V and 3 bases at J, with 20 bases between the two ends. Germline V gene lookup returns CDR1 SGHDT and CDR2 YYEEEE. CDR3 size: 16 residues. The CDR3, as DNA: TGTGCCAGCAGCCTCTCCCTACAGGGAAAAGGCTACGAGCAGTACTTC. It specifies CASSLSLQGKGYEQYF.

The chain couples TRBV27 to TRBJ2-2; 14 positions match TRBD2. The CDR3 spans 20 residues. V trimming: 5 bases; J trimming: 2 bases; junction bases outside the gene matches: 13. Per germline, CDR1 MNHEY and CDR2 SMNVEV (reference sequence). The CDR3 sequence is CASSRRLAGGQAPNTGELFF. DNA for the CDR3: TGTGCCAGCAGTCGGAGACTAGCGGGGGGGCAAGCCCCAAACACCGGGGAGCTGTTTTTT.

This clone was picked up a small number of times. This chain's CDR3 is CASSSSRQAPLYGYTF. In nucleotides, the CDR3 is TGTGCCAGCAGTTCCTCACGACAGGCTCCTTTATATGGCTACACCTTC. The chain uses TRBV27 and TRBJ1-2; the D gene is possibly TRBD1 (6 bases). Trimming stripped 4 bases from V and 5 bases from J, with 20 bases between. CDR1 is MNHEY, CDR2 SMNVEV, per germline (reference sequence). This CDR3 is built from 16 residues.

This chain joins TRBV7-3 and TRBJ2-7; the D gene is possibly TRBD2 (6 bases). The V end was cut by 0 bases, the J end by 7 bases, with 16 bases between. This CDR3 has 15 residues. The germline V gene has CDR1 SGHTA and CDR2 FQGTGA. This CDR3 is CASSLTGGGYGEQYF. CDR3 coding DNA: TGTGCCAGCAGCTTAACTGGGGGAGGCTACGGTGAGCAGTACTTC.

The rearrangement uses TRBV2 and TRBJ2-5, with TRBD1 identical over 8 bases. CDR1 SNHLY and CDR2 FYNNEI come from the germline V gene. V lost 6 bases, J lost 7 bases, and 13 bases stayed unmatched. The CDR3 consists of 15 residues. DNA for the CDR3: TGTGCCAGCAGCCTACCCGGGGACAGGATTCGGACCCAGTACTTC. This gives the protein CASSLPGDRIRTQYF. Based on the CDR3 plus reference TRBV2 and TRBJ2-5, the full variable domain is EPEVTQTPSHQVTQMGQEVILRCVPISNHLYFYWYRQILGQKVEFLVSFYNNEISEKSEIFDDQFSVERPDGSNFTLKIRSTKLEDSAMYFCASSLPGDRIRTQYFGPGTRLLVL.

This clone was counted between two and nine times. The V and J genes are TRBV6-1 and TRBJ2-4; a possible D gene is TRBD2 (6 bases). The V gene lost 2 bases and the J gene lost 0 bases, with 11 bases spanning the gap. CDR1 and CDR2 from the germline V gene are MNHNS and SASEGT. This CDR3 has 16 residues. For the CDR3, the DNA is TGTGCCAGCAGTGAACGGGACTTTCTAGCCAAAAACATTCAGTACTTC. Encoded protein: CASSERDFLAKNIQYF.

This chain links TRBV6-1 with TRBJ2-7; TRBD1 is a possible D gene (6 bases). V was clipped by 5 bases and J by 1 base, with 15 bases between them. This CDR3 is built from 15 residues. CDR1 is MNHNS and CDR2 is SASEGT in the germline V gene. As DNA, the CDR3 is TGTGCCAGCAGTTTTCGGGACACCTCTTCCTACGAGCAGTACTTC. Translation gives CASSFRDTSSYEQYF.

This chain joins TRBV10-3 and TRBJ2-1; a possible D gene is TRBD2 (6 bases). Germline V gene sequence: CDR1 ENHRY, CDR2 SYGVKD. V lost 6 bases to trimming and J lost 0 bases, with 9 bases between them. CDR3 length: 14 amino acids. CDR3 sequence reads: CAISGGSSYNEQFF. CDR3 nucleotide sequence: TGTGCCATCAGCGGGGGAAGCTCCTACAATGAGCAGTTCTTC.

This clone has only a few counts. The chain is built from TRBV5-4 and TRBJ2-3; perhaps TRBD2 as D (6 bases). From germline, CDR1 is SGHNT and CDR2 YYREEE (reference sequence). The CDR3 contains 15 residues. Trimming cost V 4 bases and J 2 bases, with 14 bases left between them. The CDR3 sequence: CASSRRDSYTDTQYF. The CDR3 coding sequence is TGTGCCAGCAGCCGCCGGGACTCCTACACAGATACGCAGTATTTT.

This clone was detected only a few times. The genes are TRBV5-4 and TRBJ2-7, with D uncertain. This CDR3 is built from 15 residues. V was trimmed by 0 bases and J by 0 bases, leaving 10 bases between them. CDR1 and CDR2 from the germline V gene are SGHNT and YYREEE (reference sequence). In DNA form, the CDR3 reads TGTGCCAGCAGCTTGGTAGGTAGCCGCTCCTACGAGCAGTACTTC. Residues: CASSLVGSRSYEQYF.

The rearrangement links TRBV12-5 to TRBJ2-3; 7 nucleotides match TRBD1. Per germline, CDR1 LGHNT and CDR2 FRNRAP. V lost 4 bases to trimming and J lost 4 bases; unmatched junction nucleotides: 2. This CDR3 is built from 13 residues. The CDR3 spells CASGSQGADTQYF. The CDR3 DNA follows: TGTGCTAGTGGTTCCCAGGGGGCAGATACGCAGTATTTT. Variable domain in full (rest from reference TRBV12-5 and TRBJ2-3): DARVTQTPRHKVTEMGQEVTMRCQPILGHNTVFWYRQTMMQGLELLAYFRNRAPLDDSGMPKDRFSAEMPDATLATLKIQPSEPRDSAVYFCASGSQGADTQYFGPGTRLTVL.

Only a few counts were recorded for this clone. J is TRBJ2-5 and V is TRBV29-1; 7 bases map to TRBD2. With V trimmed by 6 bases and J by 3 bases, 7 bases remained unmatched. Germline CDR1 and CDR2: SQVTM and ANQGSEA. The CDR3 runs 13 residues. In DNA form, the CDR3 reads TGCAGCGTCAGACGAACTAGCGAAGAGACCCAGTACTTC. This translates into CSVRRTSEETQYF.

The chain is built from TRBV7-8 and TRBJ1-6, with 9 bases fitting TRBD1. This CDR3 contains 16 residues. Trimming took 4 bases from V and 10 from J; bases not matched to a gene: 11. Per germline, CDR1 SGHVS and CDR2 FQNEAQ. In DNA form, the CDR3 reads TGTGCCAGCAGCTCCGGGACAGGGATTGGGGGATCACCCCTCCACTTT. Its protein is CASSSGTGIGGSPLHF. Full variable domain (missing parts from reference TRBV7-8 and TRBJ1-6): GAGVSQSPRYKVAKRGQDVALRCDPISGHVSLFWYQQALGQGPEFLTYFQNEAQLDKSGLPSDRFFAERPEGSVSTLKIQRTQQEDSAVYLCASSSGTGIGGSPLHFGNGTRLTVT.

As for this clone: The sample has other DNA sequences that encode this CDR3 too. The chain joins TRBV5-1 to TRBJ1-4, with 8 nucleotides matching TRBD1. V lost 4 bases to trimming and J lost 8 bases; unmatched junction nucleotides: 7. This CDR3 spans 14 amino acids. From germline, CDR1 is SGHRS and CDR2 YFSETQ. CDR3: CASSDGTGGEKLFF. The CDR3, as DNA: TGCGCCAGCAGCGACGGGACAGGAGGAGAAAAACTGTTTTTT.

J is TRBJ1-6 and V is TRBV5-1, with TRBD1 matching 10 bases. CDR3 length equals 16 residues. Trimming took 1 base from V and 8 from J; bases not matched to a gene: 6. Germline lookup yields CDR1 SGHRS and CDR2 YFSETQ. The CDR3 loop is CASSLTPGQGYSPLHF. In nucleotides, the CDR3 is TGCGCCAGCAGCTTGACCCCGGGACAGGGGTATTCACCCCTCCACTTT.

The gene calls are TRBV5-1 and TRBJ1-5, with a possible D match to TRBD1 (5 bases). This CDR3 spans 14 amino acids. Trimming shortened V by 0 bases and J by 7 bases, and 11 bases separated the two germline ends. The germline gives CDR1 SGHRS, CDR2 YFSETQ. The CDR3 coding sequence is TGCGCCAGCAGCTTGGTCGGGGGGGAACAGCCCCAGCATTTT. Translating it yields CASSLVGGEQPQHF.